A single sample is the source of the 21 T cell receptor beta chains below, sequenced in a study of early T cells in non-severe SARS-CoV-2 infection (dated by TCRdb to 2020 to 2023). The method behind the library was 5' RACE. Sequenced on a NextSeq 500. TCRdb trimmed public reads at Q25 via fastp, called clones via MiXCR and kept in-frame beta chains. When rows share a CDR3 protein, they turn into one entry using the most common DNA and genes. This sample comprises about 54,000 distinct CDR3 sequences, roughly 7.8% of them detected only once. The top ten constitute about 10% of the sample. This specimen consisted of whole blood, obtained at baseline. Every receptor here comes from an adult who was a healthcare worker with PCR-confirmed SARS-CoV-2 infection or an uninfected control (not recorded which).

Remarks on this clonotype: The germline gene is not matched at one end of the junction; a read error may be the cause. The chain uses TRBV28 and TRBJ2-4, with D maybe TRBD2 (5 bases). CDR3 length: 15 residues. CDR1 is MDHEN and CDR2 is SYDVKM in the germline V gene. The CDR3 sequence: CASIGNGFDKNIQHF. For the CDR3, the DNA is TGTGCCAGTATCGGGAACGGGTTCGACAAAAACATTCAGCACTTC.

This clonotype was observed at least ten times. The V and J genes are TRBV11-2 and TRBJ2-7; the match to TRBD1 covers 10 bases. This CDR3 has 16 amino acids. V lost 0 bases and J lost 2; bases outside the gene matches: 4. The germline gives CDR1 SGHAT, CDR2 FQNNGV. The CDR3 DNA reads as TGTGCCAGCAGCTTAGATAGGACAGGGGGAGCCTACGAGCAGTACTTC. Translated: CASSLDRTGGAYEQYF.

About this clonotype: This may stem from a read error, because a much larger clone lies one nucleotide away. The CDR3 nucleotides read TGTGCCAGCAGGTACGAAGCGAACACTGAAGCTTTATTT. Protein: CASRYEANTEALF. The V call is TRBV12-3 or TRBV12-4, the J call TRBJ1-1; no clear D. CDR3 length: 13 amino acids.

This clonotype was counted only a few times. The V gene is TRBV5-4, the J gene TRBJ2-7; TRBD2 matches at 7 bases. Germline V CDR1 and CDR2: SGHNT, YYREEE (reference sequence). V was clipped by 1 base and J by 2 bases; unmatched bases: 3. The CDR3 runs to 14 residues. CDR3 sequence: CASSLSGTTYEQYF. CDR3 in DNA: TGTGCCAGCAGCTTGAGCGGGACGACCTACGAGCAGTACTTC. The full variable domain, with the rest looked up from reference TRBV5-4 and TRBJ2-7, is ETGVTQSPTHLIKTRGQQVTLRCSSQSGHNTVSWYQQALGQGPQFIFQYYREEENGRGNFPPRFSGLQFPNYSSELNVNALELDDSALYLCASSLSGTTYEQYFGPGTRLTVT.

This clonotype was counted only a few times. The chain has TRBV2 and TRBJ1-1; D is ambiguous. The CDR3 has 16 residues. Germline V gives CDR1 SNHLY, CDR2 FYNNEI. The V end was cut by 0 bases, the J end by 2 bases, with 13 bases between. As DNA, the CDR3 is TGTGCCAGCAGTGAAGCGTACGGGTTCGGTAACACTGAAGCTTTCTTT. As protein: CASSEAYGFGNTEAFF.

This clonotype appeared many times. The rearrangement links TRBV5-1 to TRBJ2-2; tentatively, D is TRBD1 or TRBD2 (5 bases each). With 1 base removed from V and 6 bases from J, the gap between germline ends came to 13 bases. Germline V gene lookup returns CDR1 SGHRS and CDR2 YFSETQ. The CDR3 loop spans 15 amino acids. The CDR3 loop reads CASSLIVRDAGELFF. In DNA form, the CDR3 reads TGCGCCAGCAGCTTGATCGTCAGGGACGCCGGGGAGCTGTTTTTT.

This clonotype showed up many times. The V gene is TRBV7-3, the J gene TRBJ2-1; D may be TRBD2 (5 bases). The CDR3 length is 13 residues. Trimming took 5 bases from V and 9 from J, leaving 14 bases between them. Germline CDR1 is SGHTA and CDR2 is FQGTGA. CDR3: CASSQVEGSEQFF. DNA of the CDR3: TGTGCCAGCAGCCAGGTCGAGGGTTCTGAGCAGTTCTTC.

CDR3 bases: TGTGCCAGTAGTATTGGGCAGAGTTCTAATCAGCCCCAGCATTTT. Translating it yields CASSIGQSSNQPQHF. V is TRBV19 and J is TRBJ1-5; no clear D gene. Per the germline V gene, CDR1 is LNHDA and CDR2 is SQIVND (reference sequence). There are 15 residues in the CDR3. V lost 3 bases and J lost 4, with 13 bases in between.

Many counts were recorded for this clonotype. The junction does not match germline at one end; this may be a read error. CDR3 nucleotide sequence: TGTGCCAGCACCACGACAGGTCGCACTGAAGTTTTCTTT. It is translated as CASTTTGRTEVFF. The rearrangement links TRBV6-1 to TRBJ1-1; D perhaps matches TRBD1 (6 bases). The V gene's germline CDR1 is MNHNS and CDR2 SASEGT. This CDR3 comprises 13 residues.

This clonotype turned up a few times. The chain couples TRBV5-5 to TRBJ2-3; the D is unclear. The CDR3 is made up of 15 amino acids. Trimming cost V 0 bases and J 0 bases, with 8 bases left between them. Germline V CDR1 and CDR2: SGHKS, YYEKEE (reference sequence). The CDR3 protein is CASSLAVFSTDTQYF. Here the CDR3 DNA reads TGTGCCAGCAGCTTGGCGGTGTTTAGCACAGATACGCAGTATTTT.

This clonotype showed up just a few times. J is TRBJ2-2 and V is TRBV20-1; possibly TRBD2 for D (6 bases). V lost 6 bases to trimming and J lost 0 bases, with 11 bases between them. Germline V gene sequence: CDR1 DFQATT, CDR2 SNEGSKA (reference sequence). There are 14 residues in the CDR3. The CDR3: CSAKGLSNTGELFF. CDR3 bases: TGCAGTGCAAAGGGACTTTCGAACACCGGGGAGCTGTTTTTT.

This clonotype showed up just a few times. The DNA of the CDR3 is TGCAGTGCTAATTTCGAACTAGCGGGGGGGAGCTGGGTCGAGCAGTACTTC. It specifies CSANFELAGGSWVEQYF. The chain has TRBV20-1 and TRBJ2-7, with TRBD2 matching over 13 bases. Germline CDR1 and CDR2: DFQATT and SNEGSKA (reference sequence). The CDR3 runs to 17 residues. After removal of 4 bases from V and 6 bases from J, the junction contained 15 bases not matched to a gene.

This clonotype came up a few times. The V gene is TRBV25-1, the J gene TRBJ2-1, with TRBD1 matching over 10 bases. CDR1 MGHDK and CDR2 SYGVNS come from the germline V gene. V lost 8 bases, J lost 4 bases, and 8 bases stayed unmatched. The CDR3 contains 15 residues. The CDR3 DNA sequence: TGTGCCAGCGGCACGACAGGGGGCGCTTACAATGAGCAGTTCTTC. The encoded protein is CASGTTGGAYNEQFF.

The sample holds many counts of this clonotype. The V and J genes are TRBV11-2 and TRBJ2-7, with D maybe TRBD1 (5 bases). Germline loops: CDR1 SGHAT, CDR2 FQNNGV. This CDR3 spans 15 amino acids. V was cut by 9 bases and J by 4 bases, with 22 bases left in between. The CDR3 protein is CASGDWGQPIYEQYF. In DNA form, the CDR3 reads TGTGCCAGTGGCGATTGGGGCCAACCAATTTACGAGCAGTACTTC.

This clonotype showed up just a few times. The chain couples TRBV4-1 to TRBJ2-2; TRBD2 might be the D (6 bases). Trimming cost V 2 bases and J 0 bases, with 16 bases left between them. Looked up from germline, CDR1 is MGHRA and CDR2 is YSYEKL. The CDR3 sequence is 18 residues long. The CDR3 loop reads CASSQSSGLSANTGELFF. As DNA, the CDR3 is TGCGCCAGCAGCCAATCTTCGGGACTGAGCGCGAACACCGGGGAGCTGTTTTTT.

This clonotype was picked up many times. This sequence joins TRBV11-2 and TRBJ1-3; the D gene is possibly TRBD1 (6 bases). The CDR3 is 14 amino acids. Germline V lookup: CDR1 SGHAT, CDR2 FQNNGV. V lost 4 bases, J lost 4 bases, and 11 bases lay in between. CDR3 region: CASSSQGPGNTIYF. CDR3 coding DNA: TGTGCCAGCAGCTCCCAGGGGCCGGGAAACACCATATATTTT.

The chain carries TRBV6-6 and TRBJ2-2; D uncertain. The CDR3 runs to 13 residues. Trimming stripped 6 bases from V and 5 bases from J, with 10 bases between. The germline CDR1 and CDR2 sequences are MNHNY and SVGAGI (reference sequence). The CDR3 DNA is TGTGCCAGCAGATCAAGACGGACCGGGGAGCTGTTTTTT. Its protein product is CASRSRRTGELFF.

This clonotype was picked up many times. The chain has TRBV7-8 and TRBJ2-3, with D possibly matching TRBD1 (5 bases). The germline V gene has CDR1 SGHVS and CDR2 FQNEAQ. The CDR3 contains 16 residues. V was trimmed by 6 bases and J by 4 bases, leaving 20 bases between them. Written as DNA, the CDR3 is TGTGCCAGCAGTTACATGGGTTGGGGCGTATCAGATACGCAGTATTTT. This translates into CASSYMGWGVSDTQYF.

This clonotype was counted between two and nine times. The chain uses TRBV5-4 and TRBJ2-2, with TRBD1 matching over 9 bases. Germline V gene lookup returns CDR1 SGHNT and CDR2 YYREEE (reference sequence). Losses at the gene ends were 0 bases for V and 8 bases for J; bases not matched to a gene: 8. The CDR3 loop spans 16 amino acids. This chain's CDR3 is CASSLDRGTGLGELFF. CDR3 nucleotide sequence: TGTGCCAGCAGCTTGGATCGCGGGACAGGGTTAGGGGAGCTGTTTTTT. The full variable domain, rest sourced from reference TRBV5-4 and TRBJ2-2, is ETGVTQSPTHLIKTRGQQVTLRCSSQSGHNTVSWYQQALGQGPQFIFQYYREEENGRGNFPPRFSGLQFPNYSSELNVNALELDDSALYLCASSLDRGTGLGELFFGEGSRLTVL.

Many counts were recorded for this clonotype. CDR3 sequence (DNA): TGTGCCAGCAGTTACTCGTGGGAGCAGTACTTC. Amino acids: CASSYSWEQYF. This chain connects TRBV6-2 or TRBV6-3 to TRBJ2-7; D remains ambiguous. Deletions cut 0 bases from V and 7 bases from J, with 4 bases between. CDR3 length: 11 residues. In germline, CDR1 is MNHEY, CDR2 SVGEGT.

This clonotype came up many times. This chain uses TRBV7-2 with TRBJ2-3, with 11 bases that match TRBD2. The CDR3 consists of 15 residues. V was clipped by 5 bases and J by 2 bases; unmatched bases: 3. Germline V gene data show CDR1 as SGHTA and CDR2 as FQGNSA. CDR3 protein: CASSRSGRATDTQYF. The CDR3 DNA sequence: TGTGCCAGCAGCCGTAGCGGGAGGGCCACAGATACGCAGTATTTT.